The 28 T cell receptor beta chains below come from one sample, sequenced in a study of CXCR3-negative and CXCR3-positive naive CD8 T cells. These TCRs are of unknown antigen specificity. Broader study findings: When CXCR3-positive naive cells were set against CXCR3-negative naive cells, the former had more hydrophobic TRB CDR3s.

With UMI labels, 5' RACE was used to prepare the TRB cDNA libraries. Following a re-call of the 5' RACE reads, TCRdb has one entry per CDR3 protein and lacks DNA. The repertoire table contains over 55,000 distinct CDR3 sequences. Material: naive CXCR3+ CD8+ T cells from blood. Subset defined: CD45RO-CCR7+CD27+CD95- naive CD8+ T cells expressing CXCR3 (TNR3+). These TCRs come from a human donor in good health. Some clones in this sample may be carry-over from other donors' samples.

This chain uses TRBV12-3 or TRBV12-4 with TRBJ2-1. The CDR3 totals 11 residues. This CDR3 is CASSFSDEQFF.

The CDR3 spells CASSSRRAAVHTEAFF. V and J are TRBV11-3 and TRBJ1-1; without DNA, the TCRdb call of TRBD1 cannot be checked. Germline CDR1 and CDR2: SGHNT and YENEEA. CDR3 length: 16 residues.

The chain carries TRBV29-1 and TRBJ2-1; lacking DNA, the TRBD1 call made by TCRdb goes unchecked. CDR3 size: 15 residues. In germline, CDR1 is SQVTM, CDR2 ANQGSEA. Here the CDR3 reads CSVEVWDRQYNEQFF.

V is TRBV10-3 and J is TRBJ1-1. The CDR3 sequence is 12 residues long. Germline CDR1 reads ENHRY; CDR2 reads SYGVKD. CDR3 loop: CAINEGFGEAFF.

V gene TRBV29-1 combines with J gene TRBJ1-2; the TCRdb call, TRBD1, lacks DNA for checking. This CDR3 is 13 amino acids long. Germline V gene data show CDR1 as SQVTM and CDR2 as ANQGSEA. The CDR3 is CSVEDGAGFGYTF.

This sequence joins TRBV4-2 and TRBJ1-3; with no DNA, the TCRdb D assignment of TRBD1 cannot be verified. The CDR3 sequence is 16 residues long. The germline CDR1 and CDR2 sequences are LGHNA and YNFKEQ. The CDR3 protein is CASSPRGTPTRNTIYF.

The chain links TRBV4-2 to TRBJ1-4; as DNA is missing, the TRBD1 call by TCRdb cannot be tested. The germline V gene has CDR1 LGHNA and CDR2 YNFKEQ. This CDR3 has 15 amino acids. CDR3 loop: CASSQNGGANEKLFF.

V usage is TRBV6-4 and J usage is TRBJ2-3; TCRdb returns TRBD1, unconfirmable since there is no DNA. Germline V gene sequence: CDR1 MRHNA, CDR2 SNTAGT. CDR3 length: 14 residues. The chain's CDR3 is CASSGGTRTDTQYF.

The CDR3 sequence: CASSFPGYEQYF. This chain connects TRBV11-3 to TRBJ2-7; TCRdb names TRBD1, which stays unverified in the absence of DNA. This CDR3 contains 12 residues. The germline gives CDR1 SGHNT, CDR2 YENEEA.

The rearrangement links TRBV18 to TRBJ1-5; without DNA, the TCRdb call of TRBD1 cannot be checked. From germline, CDR1 is KGHSH and CDR2 LQKENI. The CDR3 extends over 15 amino acids. The CDR3 reads CASSRRDTFNQPQHF. Full variable domain (remainder filled in from reference TRBV18 and TRBJ1-5): NAGVMQNPRHLVRRRGQEARLRCSPMKGHSHVYWYRQLPEEGLKFMVYLQKENIIDESGMPKERFSAEFPKEGPSILRIQQVVRGDSAAYFCASSRRDTFNQPQHFGDGTRLSIL.

The chain combines TRBV6-6 with TRBJ1-4; as DNA is missing, the TRBD1 call by TCRdb cannot be tested. CDR3 length: 20 amino acids. In germline, CDR1 is MNHNY, CDR2 SVGAGI (reference sequence). CDR3 protein: CASSYSMGHQQSATNEKLFF.

The rearrangement uses TRBV4-3 and TRBJ1-1; the D call from TCRdb, TRBD1, cannot be confirmed without DNA. This CDR3 has 13 amino acids. Germline assignment: CDR1 LGHNA and CDR2 YSLEER. The CDR3 region is CASSQDRDGEAFF.

The chain joins TRBV6-6 to TRBJ1-2. The CDR3 length is 14 residues. The germline CDR1 and CDR2 sequences are MNHNY and SVGAGI (reference sequence). CDR3 protein: CASSFPASEYGYTF.

The V and J genes are TRBV29-1 and TRBJ2-7; with no DNA, the TCRdb D assignment of TRBD1 cannot be verified. Germline assignment: CDR1 SQVTM and CDR2 ANQGSEA. CDR3 length equals 14 residues. CDR3 region: CSVEKGLESYEQYF.

The V and J genes are TRBV7-6 and TRBJ1-1; there is no DNA to check the TCRdb D call of TRBD1. The CDR3 consists of 14 residues. The V gene's germline CDR1 is SGHVS and CDR2 FNYEAQ. The CDR3 spells CASSYREMNTEAFF.

This clonotype is classed as medium-sized (0.01 to 0.1%) by frequency. CDR3 amino acids: CASSFGGQSGGYTF. The chain recombines TRBV7-2 with TRBJ1-2; TCRdb indicates TRBD1, and absent DNA this call remains unverified. Germline V gives CDR1 SGHTA, CDR2 FQGNSA. The CDR3 is made up of 14 amino acids. The full variable domain, in which reference TRBV7-2 and TRBJ1-2 provide the parts outside the CDR3, is GAGVSQSPSNKVTEKGKDVELRCDPISGHTALYWYRQSLGQGLEFLIYFQGNSAPDKSGLPSDRFSAERTGGSVSTLTIQRTQQEDSAVYLCASSFGGQSGGYTFGSGTRLTVV.

V usage is TRBV14 and J usage is TRBJ1-1; lacking DNA, the TRBD1 call made by TCRdb goes unchecked. There are 14 residues in the CDR3. Germline CDR1 is SGHDN and CDR2 is FVKESK. The CDR3 is CASSSPETGPRAFF.

V is TRBV10-3 and J is TRBJ1-5; TCRdb proposes TRBD1, but this gene call is untestable without DNA. This CDR3 has 15 residues. Germline V gives CDR1 ENHRY, CDR2 SYGVKD. CDR3 in amino acids: CAIRETGESNQPQHF.

The rearrangement links TRBV7-3 to TRBJ2-3; the TCRdb D gene call, TRBD1, has no DNA to confirm it. Germline assignment: CDR1 SGHTA and CDR2 FQGTGA. The CDR3 totals 16 residues. CDR3 sequence reads: CASSSGTGAFTDTQYF. Variable domain in full (rest from reference TRBV7-3 and TRBJ2-3): GAGVSQTPSNKVTEKGKYVELRCDPISGHTALYWYRQSLGQGPEFLIYFQGTGAADDSGLPNDRFFAVRPEGSVSTLKIQRTERGDSAVYLCASSSGTGAFTDTQYFGPGTRLTVL.

The gene calls are TRBV3-1 and TRBJ1-5; there is no DNA to check the TCRdb D call of TRBD1. Per germline, CDR1 LGHDT and CDR2 YNNKEL (reference sequence). The CDR3 runs 16 residues. The CDR3 protein is CASSHSGTWSNQPQHF.

The chain carries TRBV29-1 and TRBJ1-1. This CDR3 contains 12 residues. The germline V gene has CDR1 SQVTM and CDR2 ANQGSEA. The CDR3 loop reads CSVLMLNTEAFF.

The rearrangement uses TRBV28 and TRBJ2-3; TCRdb designates TRBD2, a call that cannot be tested without DNA. Germline CDR1 reads MDHEN; CDR2 reads SYDVKM. The CDR3 is 18 amino acids. The CDR3 sequence is CASSPSGLAGGWSETQYF.

The gene calls are TRBV7-9 and TRBJ1-6; the D gene TCRdb calls, TRBD1, cannot be checked with no DNA. Germline CDR1 is SEHNR and CDR2 is FQNEAQ (reference sequence). This CDR3 has 14 amino acids. The CDR3: CASRSGTGGSPLHF.

The V and J genes are TRBV4-1 and TRBJ1-1. The CDR3 runs to 14 residues. Germline values: CDR1 MGHRA, CDR2 YSYEKL. The CDR3 protein is CASSQGFGRTEAFF.

The chain is built from TRBV6-6 and TRBJ2-1. This CDR3 is built from 14 residues. Germline V CDR1 and CDR2: MNHNY, SVGAGI (reference sequence). CDR3 residues: CASSSSGAYNEQFF.

The gene calls are TRBV5-6 and TRBJ2-1; TCRdb lists TRBD2, though no DNA is available to test this call. Germline CDR1 and CDR2: SGHDT and YYEEEE. The CDR3 totals 17 residues. CDR3 amino acids: CASSQERERGFHNEQFF.

V is TRBV19 and J is TRBJ2-1. CDR1 and CDR2 from the germline V gene are LNHDA and SQIVND (reference sequence). The CDR3 is 13 residues long. CDR3 in amino acids: CASSIRVHNEQFF.

CDR3 sequence reads: CASRVQGGSNEQYF. The V and J genes are TRBV28 and TRBJ2-7; without DNA, the TCRdb call of TRBD1 cannot be checked. This CDR3 spans 14 amino acids. Germline-derived CDR1 and CDR2 are MDHEN and SYDVKM. Looking up the rest from reference TRBV28 and TRBJ2-7 gives the full variable domain: DVKVTQSSRYLVKRTGEKVFLECVQDMDHENMFWYRQDPGLGLRLIYFSYDVKMKEKGDIPEGYSVSREKKERFSLILESASTNQTSMYLCASRVQGGSNEQYFGPGTRLTVT.